This passage covers 11 T cell receptor beta chains from one sample sequenced in a study of cytomegalovirus exposure and HLA in healthy donors. Researchers ran the PCR with 60 Vbeta and 13 Jbeta primers. Produced via immunoSEQ multiplex PCR; TCRdb's table is partial and in-frame only. The table shows approximately 130,000 clones, with around 77% occurring only once. Sequencing input: PBMCs. The receptors derive from a man between 18 and 29 years old in good health and CMV-seropositive.

The chain joins TRBV11-3 to TRBJ1-2; unclear D gene. Trimming shortened V by 9 bases and J by 4 bases, and 18 bases separated the two germline ends. The CDR3 extends over 14 amino acids. Germline loops: CDR1 SGHNT, CDR2 YENEEA. CDR3 residues: CARAAFDRLYGYTF. CDR3 nucleotide sequence: TGTGCCAGAGCAGCATTCGACCGACTCTATGGCTACACCTTC.

The genes are TRBV9 and TRBJ2-7, with TRBD1 matching over 7 bases. Germline V gene sequence: CDR1 SGDLS, CDR2 YYNGEE. The length of the CDR3 is 16 residues. V gave up 0 bases and J gave up 1 base; unmatched junction bases: 7. CDR3: CASSVAGTDRSYEQYF. The CDR3 DNA reads as TGTGCCAGCAGCGTAGCCGGGACGGACAGGTCCTACGAGCAGTACTTC.

The rearrangement joins TRBV28 to TRBJ1-3; maybe TRBD1 (5 bases). The CDR3 runs 13 residues. Germline V gives CDR1 MDHEN, CDR2 SYDVKM. V lost 10 bases, J lost 2 bases, and 12 bases lay in between. CDR3 protein: CATRGGTGNTIYF. CDR3 DNA: TGTGCCACTAGGGGAGGAACTGGAAACACCATATATTTT.

The chain has TRBV9 and TRBJ2-6; possibly TRBD1 for D (6 bases). Between the trimmed V and J ends, which lost 5 bases and 0 bases, there was a span of 12 bases. The CDR3 covers 16 residues. In germline, CDR1 is SGDLS, CDR2 YYNGEE. CDR3 amino acids: CASSLGQTSGANVLTF. CDR3 nucleotide sequence: TGTGCCAGCAGTCTAGGACAGACCTCTGGGGCCAACGTCCTGACTTTC.

This rearrangement joins TRBV4-2 to TRBJ1-1; D remains ambiguous. The CDR3 has 14 residues. Trimming stripped 0 bases from V and 7 bases from J, with 12 bases between. Germline V gene data show CDR1 as LGHNA and CDR2 as YNFKEQ. In DNA form, the CDR3 reads TGTGCCAGCAGCCAAGACTCGGAGGCTAGTGAAGCTTTCTTT. Its protein product is CASSQDSEASEAFF.

The V and J genes are TRBV6-1 and TRBJ1-2; TRBD1 agrees at 7 bases. Germline V gene sequence: CDR1 MNHNS, CDR2 SASEGT. V gave up 1 base and J gave up 7 bases; unmatched junction bases: 9. The CDR3 loop spans 15 amino acids. In nucleotides, the CDR3 is TGTGCCAGCAGTGAAGGACAGGGAGTCCAAGGTGGCTACACCTTC. Its translation: CASSEGQGVQGGYTF.

This clone was seen more than once but under ten times. The chain joins TRBV6-4 to TRBJ2-3; TRBD2 matches at 13 bases. The junction had 0 bases not matched to a gene; V was cut back by 3 bases and J by 6 bases. Per germline, CDR1 MRHNA and CDR2 SNTAGT. CDR3 length: 14 residues. CDR3 DNA: TGTGCCAGCAGTGAGGGACTAGCGGGGGATACGCAGTATTTT. It is translated as CASSEGLAGDTQYF.

This rearrangement joins TRBV10-3 to TRBJ2-5; 9 positions agree with TRBD1. Germline values: CDR1 ENHRY, CDR2 SYGVKD. The ends lost 9 bases at V and 4 bases at J; junction bases unmatched: 3. This CDR3 has 12 residues. The CDR3 sequence is CAIGTGRETQYF. CDR3 DNA: TGTGCCATTGGGACAGGGCGAGAGACCCAGTACTTC.

This clone was counted a few times. The chain recombines TRBV21-1 with TRBJ2-7; the D call TRBD2 from the table was never checked on the DNA. TRBV21-1 is a pseudogene segment. This CDR3 spans 15 amino acids. The CDR3 spells CASSNMGEVVHEQYF. For the CDR3, the DNA is TGTGCCAGCAGCAATATGGGGGAGGTAGTCCACGAGCAGTACTTC.

Note on this clone: The final CDR3 position lacks the conserved phenylalanine or tryptophan, pointing to a likely read error. V is TRBV29-1 and J is TRBJ1-1; 7 nucleotides match TRBD1. The CDR3 runs 16 residues. The V segment lost 3 bases and the J segment 1 base; nucleotides outside the gene matches: 11. Germline V gives CDR1 SQVTM, CDR2 ANQGSEA. The CDR3 nucleotides read TGCAGCGTTGATGAGGACAGGTCGAGTAAGAACACTGAAGCTTTCTCT. Residues: CSVDEDRSSKNTEAFS.

The V and J genes are TRBV6-6 and TRBJ2-5, with D perhaps matching TRBD1 (5 bases). This CDR3 has 14 residues. V was clipped by 5 bases and J by 3 bases, with 13 bases between them. In germline, CDR1 is MNHNY, CDR2 SVGAGI (reference sequence). The CDR3 nucleotides are TGTGCCAGCAGTCTGCTCGACAGCGAAGAGACCCAGTACTTC. It specifies CASSLLDSEETQYF.